The present TCR beta chain was sequenced within a study of shared clonotypes between healthy human individuals. Whole-study results and caveats: Against clonotypes common to all four donors, non-shared ones had lower generation probabilities.

The CDR3 is 18 amino acids. The germline V gene has CDR1 SGHAT and CDR2 FQNNGV. The V end was cut by 5 bases, the J end by 4 bases, with 26 bases between. Sequenced by immunoSEQ multiplex PCR; TCRdb stores in-frame clones only, minus some. The sample yields about 640,000 clones, 72% seen once. This clone was detected once. Its specificity is not known. V and J are TRBV11-2 and TRBJ1-2; possible D gene TRBD1, 6 bases. The source of this sequence is a woman in her 30s in good health. The sample consisted of memory CD4+ T cells sorted from blood. Subset specified: CD45RA-negative fraction. DNA for the CDR3: TGTGCCAGCAGCGGGGCAGGGGCAGGGACTTATGGAGGCTATGGCTACACCTTC. This translates into CASSGAGAGTYGGYGYTF.